This T cell receptor (beta chain) comes out of a study of early T cells in non-severe SARS-CoV-2 infection. Whole-study context: From unsorted whole blood, bulk RNA was sequenced, and the chains remained unpaired.

This clonotype has ten or more counts. Its antigen is not identified. TCRdb recomputed calls from the 5' RACE reads with MiXCR, one row per CDR3 protein. Of about 87,000 distinct CDR3 sequences detected, 13% to 15% appear once; the ten largest clones hold roughly 6%. The study's findings and limits: Anti-spike CD8 responses were favored by VDJdb matching, which missed private and CD4 specificities.

Germline CDR1 is SQVTM and CDR2 is ANQGSEA. There are 11 residues in the CDR3. V was pared by 4 bases and J by 8 bases, with 11 bases between. This TCR was sampled from an adult who was a healthcare worker with PCR-confirmed SARS-CoV-2 infection or an uninfected control (not recorded which). The chain combines TRBV29-1 with TRBJ1-1; D ambiguous. Sequencing used whole blood. The CDR3 DNA reads as TGCAGCGTTGCGCCGGGTCCCGAAGCTTTCTTT. Its protein is CSVAPGPEAFF.